The rows below give T cell receptor beta chains drawn from one sample of a study of T-cell reconstitution after alpha-beta-depleted transplantation in children. From the PCR reads, TCRdb called clonotypes with MiXCR, one entry per CDR3 protein. The data contain 190,000 or so distinct CDR3 sequences, around 6.8% of them singletons. Sequencing was performed on PBMCs from the stem cell graft donor, taken from the stem cell graft. The receptors stem from a human donor who donated a stem cell graft to a child with Wiskott-Aldrich syndrome. Each CDR3 is given with its conserved first and last residue. D genes are given only for firm matches. Part of the rows lack a size; the others show once, few, many or a class for expanded clones.

abundance,j_gene,d_gene,v_gene,CDR3aa,CDR3nt
.,TRBJ2-3,TRBD2,TRBV7-6,CASSLDVAGGSTRPDTQYF,TGTGCCAGCAGCTTAGACGTAGCGGGGGGATCCACCCGCCCAGATACGCAGTATTTT
.,TRBJ1-2,.,TRBV5-1,CASSLMKLGNYGYTF,TGCGCCAGCAGCTTGATGAAACTGGGGAACTATGGCTACACCTTC
many,TRBJ2-1,.,TRBV29-1,CSVGTSLPVEFF,TGCAGCGTTGGGACTTCCCTTCCCGTTGAGTTCTTC
many,TRBJ2-2,.,TRBV11-2,CASSPVVNPGELFF,TGTGCCAGCAGCCCAGTCGTGAACCCCGGGGAGCTGTTTTTT
few,TRBJ2-1,.,TRBV4-3,CASSQDVPRSLAVYNEQFF,TGCGCCAGCAGCCAAGATGTGCCCAGGAGTCTCGCGGTATACAATGAGCAGTTCTTC
few,TRBJ2-5,TRBD1,TRBV14,CASSQDGRGRQETQYF,TGTGCCAGCAGCCAAGACGGAAGGGGGCGGCAAGAGACCCAGTACTTC
many,TRBJ2-5,.,TRBV6-5,CASRNTVETQYF,TGTGCCAGCAGAAACACCGTTGAGACCCAGTACTTC
many,TRBJ2-3,.,TRBV7-2,CASTLRDTDTQYF,TGTGCCAGCACCCTTAGAGACACAGATACGCAGTATTTT
many,TRBJ1-1,.,TRBV12-3/TRBV12-4,CASSSWGGLTEAFF,TGTGCCAGCAGTTCTTGGGGGGGCTTGACTGAAGCTTTCTTT
.,TRBJ2-7,.,TRBV5-6,CASSSGQVCYEQYF,TGTGCCAGCAGCTCGGGGCAGGTCTGCTACGAGCAGTACTTC
.,TRBJ2-7,TRBD2,TRBV5-1,CASSLVTSGGLGSGEQYF,TGCGCCAGCAGCTTGGTGACTAGCGGGGGGCTCGGCTCTGGGGAGCAGTACTTC
many,TRBJ2-4,.,TRBV6-5,CASSPSLVKNIQYF,TGTGCCAGCAGTCCCTCGCTGGTCAAAAACATTCAGTACTTC
many,TRBJ2-1,.,TRBV12-3/TRBV12-4,CASSLEWAGQFF,TGTGCCAGCAGTTTGGAGTGGGCGGGGCAGTTCTTC
many,TRBJ1-2,.,TRBV12-3/TRBV12-4,CASSSPDYGYTF,TGTGCCAGCAGTTCACCAGACTATGGCTACACCTTC
many,TRBJ1-5,TRBD1,TRBV6-5,CASSYRGLGQPQHF,TGTGCCAGCAGTTACAGGGGGCTGGGTCAGCCCCAGCATTTT
many,TRBJ2-1,TRBD2,TRBV3-1,CASSPSTTSGTYNEQFF,TGTGCCAGCAGCCCCTCGACGACTAGCGGTACCTACAATGAGCAGTTCTTC
few,TRBJ2-5,.,TRBV5-1,CASSSQGHQETQYF,TGCGCCAGCAGCTCCCAGGGCCACCAAGAGACCCAGTACTTC
many,TRBJ2-1,.,TRBV5-1,CASRADQPWYNEQFF,TGCGCCAGCAGGGCTGACCAACCCTGGTACAATGAGCAGTTCTTC
.,TRBJ1-6,TRBD1,TRBV12-3/TRBV12-4,CASSPGQGSYNSPLHF,TGTGCCAGCAGTCCCGGACAGGGTTCCTATAATTCACCCCTCCACTTT
many,TRBJ1-4,TRBD1,TRBV13,CASSLGQGAHEKLFF,TGTGCCAGCAGCTTAGGTCAGGGGGCCCATGAAAAACTGTTTTTT
many,TRBJ1-6,.,TRBV5-1,CASSQGGSYNSPLHF,TGCGCCAGCAGCCAGGGTGGCTCCTATAATTCACCCCTCCACTTT
many,TRBJ1-2,TRBD1,TRBV5-1,CASSSDRGAYGYTF,TGCGCCAGCAGCTCGGACAGGGGAGCCTATGGCTACACCTTC
many,TRBJ2-5,.,TRBV6-1,CASRPGFETQYF,TGTGCCAGCAGGCCAGGGTTCGAGACCCAGTACTTC
.,TRBJ2-7,.,TRBV18,CASSPRRTDTYEQYF,TGTGCCAGCTCACCACGTCGGACAGATACCTACGAGCAGTACTTC
many,TRBJ1-2,.,TRBV12-3/TRBV12-4,CASRGTEVNYGYTF,TGTGCCAGCAGGGGAACAGAGGTTAACTATGGCTACACCTTC
few,TRBJ2-6,.,TRBV7-2,CASSPLVAGANVLTF,TGTGCCAGCAGCCCCTTAGTGGCCGGGGCCAACGTCCTGACTTTC
many,TRBJ2-1,TRBD2,TRBV13,CASSSRTWTSGPYNEQFF,TGTGCCAGCAGCTCCAGGACCTGGACTAGCGGTCCCTACAATGAGCAGTTCTTC
many,TRBJ1-2,.,TRBV10-2,CASKDAGYGYTF,TGCGCCAGCAAGGATGCGGGCTATGGCTACACCTTC
many,TRBJ2-3,TRBD1,TRBV20-1,CSAAGQVPLDTQYF,TGCAGTGCTGCGGGACAGGTCCCTTTGGATACGCAGTATTTT
many,TRBJ1-3,.,TRBV6-5,CASSYVQGPGNTIYF,TGTGCCAGCAGTTACGTACAGGGTCCCGGAAACACCATATATTTT
many,TRBJ2-5,.,TRBV25-1,CASSYAGARQTQYF,TGTGCCAGCAGTTACGCGGGGGCTCGACAGACCCAGTACTTC
.,TRBJ2-7,TRBD1,TRBV20-1,CSCGRGPGYEQYF,TGCAGCTGCGGCAGGGGGCCTGGCTACGAGCAGTACTTC
few,TRBJ2-2,.,TRBV11-1,CASSRSVGTALNTGELFF,TGTGCCAGCAGCCGGTCTGTGGGAACGGCTTTGAACACCGGGGAGCTGTTTTTT
many,TRBJ2-7,TRBD1,TRBV7-2,CASSSQGQGREQYF,TGTGCCAGCAGCTCTCAGGGACAGGGGCGGGAGCAGTACTTC
many,TRBJ2-1,.,TRBV14,CASSHGGGRVHEQFF,TGTGCCAGCAGCCACGGAGGGGGCCGGGTCCATGAGCAGTTCTTC
many,TRBJ1-6,.,TRBV12-3/TRBV12-4,CASSVGSPLHF,TGTGCCAGCAGTGTTGGTTCACCCCTCCACTTT
.,TRBJ2-7,.,TRBV7-2,CASSSPPGEQYF,TGTGCCAGCAGTTCCCCCCCGGGAGAGCAGTACTTC
many,TRBJ2-1,.,TRBV30,CAWSVLLPYNEQFF,TGTGCCTGGAGTGTACTTTTGCCCTACAATGAGCAGTTCTTC
many,TRBJ2-2,TRBD1,TRBV12-3/TRBV12-4,CASSPDRVYTGELFF,TGTGCCAGCAGCCCCGACAGGGTATACACCGGGGAGCTGTTTTTT
once,TRBJ2-3,.,TRBV30,CAWSVHVTDTQYF,TGTGCCTGGAGTGTACATGTCACAGATACGCAGTATTTT
many,TRBJ1-1,.,TRBV6-2/TRBV6-3,CASSYGGPGAEAFF,TGTGCCAGCAGTTACGGAGGACCAGGGGCTGAAGCTTTCTTT
many,TRBJ2-6,.,TRBV29-1,CSVFYSGANVLTF,TGCAGCGTTTTTTACTCTGGGGCCAACGTCCTGACTTTC
many,TRBJ2-1,.,TRBV4-2,CASSQGPSLPLGNEQFF,TGTGCCAGCAGCCAAGGTCCCAGCTTGCCCTTGGGCAATGAGCAGTTCTTC
many,TRBJ1-5,.,TRBV29-1,CSVADTNQPQHF,TGCAGCGTCGCGGACACCAATCAGCCCCAGCATTTT
many,TRBJ1-1,.,TRBV7-9,CASSIRHEAFF,TGTGCCAGCAGCATACGTCACGAAGCTTTCTTT
.,TRBJ1-4,.,TRBV21-1,CASSKGSRLLKNEKLFF,TGTGCCAGCAGCAAAGGATCGAGGCTTCTGAAGAATGAAAAACTGTTTTTT
.,TRBJ1-6,TRBD1,TRBV20-1,CSAGTGGPYNSPLHF,TGCAGTGCTGGGACAGGGGGGCCGTATAATTCACCCCTCCACTTT
many,TRBJ2-3,.,TRBV24-1,CATSEEGTDTQYF,TGTGCCACCAGTGAAGAAGGGACAGATACGCAGTATTTT
few,TRBJ1-1,.,TRBV6-1,CASSGSVMNTEAFF,TGTGCCAGCAGTGGGTCCGTAATGAACACTGAAGCTTTCTTT
many,TRBJ2-5,.,TRBV4-1,CASSQDMTDQETQYF,TGCGCCAGCAGCCAAGATATGACAGACCAAGAGACCCAGTACTTC